These T cell receptor beta chains were read from a single sample in a study of PD-1 blockade in classical Hodgkin lymphoma. The assay was immunoSEQ multiplex PCR, and TCRdb's table has in-frame clones only and misses some. The repertoire has 40,000 to 45,000 clones, approximately 70% of them found once; the top ten carry approximately 3%. The source material was peripheral blood mononuclear cells (PBMCs), sampled at baseline. The receptors come from a human donor with classical Hodgkin lymphoma. Each CDR3 is given with its conserved first and last residue. Fields, in order: clone size, J gene, V gene, D gene, CDR3 DNA, CDR3 protein. D genes are given only for firm matches. Part of the rows lack a size; the others show once, few, many or a class for expanded clones.

size: .
J: TRBJ2-1
V: TRBV19
D: .
DNA: TGTGCCAGTAGTATGGCGTTATTCAATGAGCAGTTCTTC
CDR3: CASSMALFNEQFF

size: .
J: TRBJ2-7
V: TRBV6-6
D: .
DNA: TGTGCCAGCCGGGACGGATACGAGCAGTACTTC
CDR3: CASRDGYEQYF

size: .
J: TRBJ2-5
V: TRBV28
D: .
DNA: TGTGCCAGCAGTTTCGGGGAGACCCAGTACTTC
CDR3: CASSFGETQYF

size: .
J: TRBJ2-4
V: TRBV9
D: .
DNA: TGTGCCAGCAGCGCTCAATTAAGTGCCATTCAGTACTTC
CDR3: CASSAQLSAIQYF

size: few
J: TRBJ1-4
V: TRBV7-9
D: TRBD1
DNA: TGTGCCAGCAGCTTCGGGCAGGGGGCCTCAGGTGAAAAACTGTTTTTT
CDR3: CASSFGQGASGEKLFF

size: .
J: TRBJ2-1
V: TRBV7-9
D: .
DNA: TGTGCCAGCAGCAAAATATACAATGAGCAGTTCTTC
CDR3: CASSKIYNEQFF

size: .
J: TRBJ2-7
V: TRBV6-6
D: TRBD2
DNA: TGTGCCAGCAGTTACGGGCTAGCGGGAGGATACGAGCAGTACTTC
CDR3: CASSYGLAGGYEQYF

size: once
J: TRBJ2-1
V: TRBV6-5
D: .
DNA: TGTGCCAGCAGTTGGATCTCGAGCTCCTACAATGAGCAGTTCTTC
CDR3: CASSWISSSYNEQFF

size: .
J: TRBJ2-3
V: TRBV18
D: TRBD1
DNA: TGTGCCAGCTCACCCCAGGGGGCGGTAGATACGCAGTATTTT
CDR3: CASSPQGAVDTQYF

size: .
J: TRBJ1-1
V: TRBV6-6
D: TRBD1
DNA: TGTGCCAGCAGTTCCACAACAGGGGGCACTGAAGCTTTCTTT
CDR3: CASSSTTGGTEAFF

size: .
J: TRBJ2-1
V: TRBV9
D: TRBD2
DNA: TGTGCCAGCAGCGTAATAGCGGGAGTCAACAATGAGCAGTTCTTC
CDR3: CASSVIAGVNNEQFF

size: .
J: TRBJ1-1
V: TRBV7-2
D: .
DNA: TGTGCCAGCAGCCCTACTAGTGTGGGATCTGAAGCTTTCTTT
CDR3: CASSPTSVGSEAFF

size: .
J: TRBJ1-1
V: TRBV6-5
D: .
DNA: TGTGCCAGCAGTTATGTGGGCGCTAGCACTGAAGCTTTCTTT
CDR3: CASSYVGASTEAFF